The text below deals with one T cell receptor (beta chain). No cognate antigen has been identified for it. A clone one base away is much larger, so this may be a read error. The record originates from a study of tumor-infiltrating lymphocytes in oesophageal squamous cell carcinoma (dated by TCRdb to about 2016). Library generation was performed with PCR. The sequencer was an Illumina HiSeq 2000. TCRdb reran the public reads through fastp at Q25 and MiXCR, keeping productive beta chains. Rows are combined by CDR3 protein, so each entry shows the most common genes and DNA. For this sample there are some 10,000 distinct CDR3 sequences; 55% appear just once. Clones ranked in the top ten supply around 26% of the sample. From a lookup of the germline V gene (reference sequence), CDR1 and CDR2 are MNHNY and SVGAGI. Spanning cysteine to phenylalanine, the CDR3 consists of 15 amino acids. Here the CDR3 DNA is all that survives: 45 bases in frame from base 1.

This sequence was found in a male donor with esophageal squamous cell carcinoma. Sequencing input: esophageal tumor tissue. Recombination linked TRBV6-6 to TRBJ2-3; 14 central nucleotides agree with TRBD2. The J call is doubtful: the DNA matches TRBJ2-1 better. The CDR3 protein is CASNRGLAGVVEQFF. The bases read TGTGCCAGCAATAGGGGACTAGCGGGAGTTGTCGAGCAGTTCTTC.